A selection of T cell receptor beta chains follows, all from one sample in a study of T-cell memory formation after mild COVID-19. TCRdb fed the 5' RACE reads into MiXCR, producing one record per CDR3 protein. Among 400,000 to 500,000 distinct CDR3 sequences listed, roughly 24% were seen once. The source material was PBMCs or a T cell subset sorted from them (not recorded which). These receptors all come from an adult woman who had mild COVID-19 (a few samples of this study predate the infection). Cell type and time point are not known. Both conserved end residues are part of each CDR3. The D gene is left open where the match is weak. Size tells how often a clone was seen (once, few, many) or the class of an expanded clone, and some rows leave it out.

clone_size	d_call	v_call	j_call	cdr3_nt	cdr3_aa
NA	TRBD2	TRBV6-2/TRBV6-3	TRBJ2-7	TGTGCCAGCACGAATGGCCTAGCGGGGACTCACGAGCAGTACTTC	CASTNGLAGTHEQYF
NA	NA	TRBV10-3	TRBJ2-5	TGTGCCATCAAGGGTCTTGAAGAGACCCAGTACTTC	CAIKGLEETQYF
NA	NA	TRBV7-9	TRBJ1-1	TGTGCCAGCAGCTTAGGGTACTCCATGAACACTGAAGCTTTCTTT	CASSLGYSMNTEAFF
few	NA	TRBV2	TRBJ2-3	TGTGCCAGCAGTGAACAGGGTACCTCGGGCACAGATACGCAGTATTTT	CASSEQGTSGTDTQYF
NA	NA	TRBV12-3/TRBV12-4	TRBJ1-2	TGTGCCAGCAGTATGGGGAAGGCTGGTGGCTATGGCTACACCTTC	CASSMGKAGGYGYTF
NA	NA	TRBV7-2	TRBJ1-2	TGTGCCAGCAGCCAGAGTAACTATGGCTACACCTTC	CASSQSNYGYTF
few	TRBD1	TRBV7-2	TRBJ1-2	TGTGCCAGCAGCTTGACAGGGCCACCAAACTATGGCTACACCTTC	CASSLTGPPNYGYTF
many	NA	TRBV9	TRBJ2-1	TGTGCCAGCAGCGTAGCTAACGAGCAGTTCTTC	CASSVANEQFF
few	TRBD2	TRBV11-3	TRBJ2-3	TGTGCCAGCAGCTCGACTAGCGGCAGCACAGATACGCAGTATTTT	CASSSTSGSTDTQYF
many	NA	TRBV3-1	TRBJ2-3	TGTGCCAGCAGCCGGTGGGCCCAAGATACGCAGTATTTT	CASSRWAQDTQYF
NA	NA	TRBV20-1	TRBJ2-3	TGCAGTGCTAGAAGTGCTAGCACAGATACGCAGTATTTT	CSARSASTDTQYF
many	TRBD2	TRBV7-2	TRBJ2-7	TGTGCCAGCAGCACCCGGCGGGGCGGGAGGGCCGATTCCTACGAGCAGTACTTC	CASSTRRGGRADSYEQYF
NA	NA	TRBV29-1	TRBJ2-7	TGCAGCGTTGAAGAAGACAGTACCTACGAGCAGTACTTC	CSVEEDSTYEQYF
few	NA	TRBV7-3	TRBJ2-1	TGTGCCAGCAGCCCCTCGGGGGATTGGCAGTTCTTC	CASSPSGDWQFF
NA	NA	TRBV9	TRBJ2-2	TGTGCCAGCAGCGGGGACTCTTCGAACACCGGGGAGCTGTTTTTT	CASSGDSSNTGELFF
few	TRBD1	TRBV5-1	TRBJ2-7	TGCGCCAGCAGCTTGGCCCCCGGGACAGGGATCAACTACGAGCAGTACTTC	CASSLAPGTGINYEQYF
many	NA	TRBV6-5	TRBJ2-7	TGTGCCAGCCGACGGGCTTCCTTACAAAGCTCCTACGAGCAGTACTTC	CASRRASLQSSYEQYF
NA	NA	TRBV2	TRBJ1-2	TGTGCCAGCAGTGAAGTTCCCTATGGCTACACCTTC	CASSEVPYGYTF
NA	NA	TRBV27	TRBJ1-2	TGTGCCAGCAGTCCCACCCGGGGGGTAAACTATGGCTACACCTTC	CASSPTRGVNYGYTF
few	TRBD2	TRBV5-1	TRBJ2-7	TGCGCCAGCAGCTCGGGACTAGCGGGGGGGCCCTACGAGCAGTACTTC	CASSSGLAGGPYEQYF
NA	TRBD2	TRBV20-1	TRBJ2-7	TGCAGTGCCCCCAGGGGTAGCGGGAACTACGAGCAGTACTTC	CSAPRGSGNYEQYF
NA	NA	TRBV25-1	TRBJ1-4	TGTGCCAGCATAGATCGGGCCCTTGGAAAACTGTTTTTT	CASIDRALGKLFF
many	NA	TRBV7-9	TRBJ2-6	TGTGCCAGCAGCTTTCCTGGGGCCAACGTCCTGACTTTC	CASSFPGANVLTF
NA	TRBD2	TRBV9	TRBJ2-1	TGTGCCAGCAGCGTAGTTGGAGCGGGAGCCTCCTACAATGAGCAGTTCTTC	CASSVVGAGASYNEQFF
few	TRBD2	TRBV29-1	TRBJ2-3	TGCAGCGTTCTCTTTATCTTGAGACTAGCGGGGGTCACAGATACGCAGTATTTT	CSVLFILRLAGVTDTQYF
few	NA	TRBV6-5	TRBJ2-7	TGTGCCAGCACCGGAGGACGGTCCTACGAGCAGTACTTC	CASTGGRSYEQYF
NA	NA	TRBV6-5	TRBJ1-1	TGTGCCAGCAGTACAAACAACAGGGCTTTGGGAGCTTTCTTT	CASSTNNRALGAFF
NA	NA	TRBV10-3	TRBJ2-3	TGTGCCATCAGTGAGTCTGGCGGGGCGGCAGATACGCAGTATTTT	CAISESGGAADTQYF
few	NA	TRBV7-9	TRBJ2-5	TGTGCCAGCAGCTTAGACATTCAAGAGACCCAGTACTTC	CASSLDIQETQYF
NA	NA	TRBV7-2	TRBJ1-5	TGTGCCAGCAGCTCCCTAGGGGCTGGGCAGCCCCAGCATTTT	CASSSLGAGQPQHF
few	TRBD2	TRBV6-1	TRBJ2-1	TGTGCCAGCAGTGAAGGGACTAGCGGGAGATTTGAGCAGTTCTTC	CASSEGTSGRFEQFF
few	NA	TRBV5-1	TRBJ2-1	TGCGCCAGCAGCCCACTAGGTGAGGTGGAGTTCTTC	CASSPLGEVEFF
few	TRBD2	TRBV7-2	TRBJ2-1	TGTGCCAGCAGCTTAGATGGGACTAGCCCCCAGATAACATACAATGAGCAGTTCTTC	CASSLDGTSPQITYNEQFF
few	NA	TRBV7-2	TRBJ1-6	TGTGCCAGCAGCTTAGAAGGGTCGGGCAGTTCACCCCTCCACTTT	CASSLEGSGSSPLHF
NA	NA	TRBV13	TRBJ2-2	TGTGCCAGCAGCGGAGGACCTTCGAACACCGGGGAGCTGTTTTTT	CASSGGPSNTGELFF
few	NA	TRBV7-9	TRBJ1-1	TGTGCCAGCAGCTTCGACAGGTCTTTGAACACTGAAGCTTTCTTT	CASSFDRSLNTEAFF
few	NA	TRBV5-1	TRBJ1-2	TGCGCCAGCAGCTTGGCCCCAGGGAAGGGCTATGGCTACACCTTC	CASSLAPGKGYGYTF
NA	NA	TRBV20-1	TRBJ2-1	TGCAGTGCTAGAGCCCCGTTTGGAGACAATGAGCAGTTCTTC	CSARAPFGDNEQFF
NA	TRBD2	TRBV3-1	TRBJ2-2	TGTGCCAGCAGCCGCGTAGCGGGAGATAACACCGGGGAGCTGTTTTTT	CASSRVAGDNTGELFF
NA	NA	TRBV6-5	TRBJ1-2	TGTGCCAGCAGCCGCAACAGGGTCTCTAACTATGGCTACACCTTC	CASSRNRVSNYGYTF
few	NA	TRBV3-1	TRBJ2-1	TGTGCCAGCAGCCTATGGCACAATGAGCAGTTCTTC	CASSLWHNEQFF